This TCR beta chain was found in a study of stem cell transplantation in POMP-related autoinflammatory disease. Study-wide background: CD8+ T cells were low and CD4+ cells naive-skewed before transplant.

Note on this clone: The antigen is undetermined.

Study observations and caveats: Unique TRB V-J gene pairings were limited in number in patients with PRAID.

Repertoires were generated with immunoSEQ multiplex PCR, while TCRdb's copy carries only in-frame clones and drops some. The table includes some 69,000 clones, about nine tenths detected once. This sequence was found in a human patient with POMP-related autoinflammation and immune dysregulation (PRAID). Some T cells could come from the graft donor. This specimen consisted of CD4+ T cells from PBMCs, obtained after stem cell transplantation.

The CDR3 sequence: CASSSRVPAYNEQFF. CDR3 DNA sequence: TGTGCCAGCAGTTCAAGGGTCCCCGCCTACAATGAGCAGTTCTTC. The chain joins TRBV27 to TRBJ2-1; no reliable D call. The CDR3 has 15 amino acids. CDR1 and CDR2 (germline): MNHEY, SMNVEV (reference sequence). Trimming removed 4 bases from V and 2 bases from J, with 12 bases in between.